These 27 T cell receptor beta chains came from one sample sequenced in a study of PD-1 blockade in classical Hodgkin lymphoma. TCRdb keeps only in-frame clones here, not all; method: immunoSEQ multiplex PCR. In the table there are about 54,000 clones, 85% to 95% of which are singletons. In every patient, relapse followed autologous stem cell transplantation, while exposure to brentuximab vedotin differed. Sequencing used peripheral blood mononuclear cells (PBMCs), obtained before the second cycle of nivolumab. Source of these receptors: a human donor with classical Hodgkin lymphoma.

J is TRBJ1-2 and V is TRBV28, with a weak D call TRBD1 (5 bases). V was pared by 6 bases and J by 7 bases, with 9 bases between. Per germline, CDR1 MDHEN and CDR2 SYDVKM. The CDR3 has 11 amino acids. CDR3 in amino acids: CASSDSLGYTF. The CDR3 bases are TGTGCCAGCAGCGACAGTCTTGGCTACACCTTC.

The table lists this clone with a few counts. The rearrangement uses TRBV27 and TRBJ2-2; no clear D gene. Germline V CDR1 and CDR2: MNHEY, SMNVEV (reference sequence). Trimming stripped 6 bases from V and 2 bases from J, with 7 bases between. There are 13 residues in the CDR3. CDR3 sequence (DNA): TGTGCCAGCAGGAGAGATAACACCGGGGAGCTGTTTTTT. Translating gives CASRRDNTGELFF.

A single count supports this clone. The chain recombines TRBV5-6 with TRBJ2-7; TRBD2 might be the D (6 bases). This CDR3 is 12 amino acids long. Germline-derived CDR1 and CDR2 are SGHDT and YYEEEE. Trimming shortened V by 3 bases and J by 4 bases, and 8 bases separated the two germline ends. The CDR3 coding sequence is TGTGCCAGCAGCTCCGGGGGTTACGAGCAGTACTTC. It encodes CASSSGGYEQYF.

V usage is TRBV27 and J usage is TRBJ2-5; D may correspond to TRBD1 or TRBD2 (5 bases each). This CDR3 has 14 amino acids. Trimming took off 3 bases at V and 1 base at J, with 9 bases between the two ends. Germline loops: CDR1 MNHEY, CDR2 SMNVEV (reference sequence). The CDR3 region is CASSFQGPQETQYF. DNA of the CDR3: TGTGCCAGCAGTTTTCAGGGACCCCAAGAGACCCAGTACTTC.

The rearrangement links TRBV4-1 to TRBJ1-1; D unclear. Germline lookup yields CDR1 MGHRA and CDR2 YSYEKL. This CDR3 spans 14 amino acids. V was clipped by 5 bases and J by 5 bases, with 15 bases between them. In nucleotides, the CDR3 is TGCGCCAGCAGCTTCAACAAAGGTGGAACTGAAGCTTTCTTT. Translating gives CASSFNKGGTEAFF.

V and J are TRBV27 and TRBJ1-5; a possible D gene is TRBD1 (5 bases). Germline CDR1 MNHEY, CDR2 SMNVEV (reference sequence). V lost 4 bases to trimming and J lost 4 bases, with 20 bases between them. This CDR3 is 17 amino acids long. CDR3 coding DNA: TGTGCCAGCAGTTCTACAGGAGTACCTAAACCTAATCAGCCCCAGCATTTT. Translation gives CASSSTGVPKPNQPQHF.

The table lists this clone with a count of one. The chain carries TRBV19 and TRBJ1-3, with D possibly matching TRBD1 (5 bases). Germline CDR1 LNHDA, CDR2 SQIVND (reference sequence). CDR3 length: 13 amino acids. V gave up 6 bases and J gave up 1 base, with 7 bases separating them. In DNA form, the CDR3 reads TGTGCCAGTAGGACAGATTCTGGAAACACCATATATTTT. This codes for CASRTDSGNTIYF.

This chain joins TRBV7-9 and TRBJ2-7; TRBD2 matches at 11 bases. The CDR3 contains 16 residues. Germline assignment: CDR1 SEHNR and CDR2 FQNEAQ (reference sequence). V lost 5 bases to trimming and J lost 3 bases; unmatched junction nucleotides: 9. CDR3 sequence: CASSGLAGGGYYEQYF. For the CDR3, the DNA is TGTGCCAGCAGCGGCCTAGCGGGGGGCGGTTACTACGAGCAGTACTTC.

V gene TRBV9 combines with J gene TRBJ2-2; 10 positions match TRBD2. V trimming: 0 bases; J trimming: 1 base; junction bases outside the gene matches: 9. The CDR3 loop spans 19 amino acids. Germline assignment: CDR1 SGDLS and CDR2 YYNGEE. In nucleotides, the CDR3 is TGTGCCAGCAGCGTAGCTACACTAGCGGGGCGCGTGAACACCGGGGAGCTGTTTTTT. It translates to CASSVATLAGRVNTGELFF.

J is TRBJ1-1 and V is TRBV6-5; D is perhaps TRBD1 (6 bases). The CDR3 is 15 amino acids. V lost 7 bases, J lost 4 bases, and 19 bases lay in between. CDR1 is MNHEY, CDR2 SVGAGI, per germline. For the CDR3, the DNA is TGTGCCAGCACCCCATGGGGGGGGCTCGGCACTGAAGCTTTCTTT. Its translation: CASTPWGGLGTEAFF.

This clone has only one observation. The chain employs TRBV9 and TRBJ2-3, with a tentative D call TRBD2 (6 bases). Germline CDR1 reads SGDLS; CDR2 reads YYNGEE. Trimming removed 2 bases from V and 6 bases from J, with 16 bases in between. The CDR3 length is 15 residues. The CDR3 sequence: CASSVSLPAGDTQYF. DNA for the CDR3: TGTGCCAGCAGCGTTAGCCTCCCTGCGGGGGATACGCAGTATTTT.

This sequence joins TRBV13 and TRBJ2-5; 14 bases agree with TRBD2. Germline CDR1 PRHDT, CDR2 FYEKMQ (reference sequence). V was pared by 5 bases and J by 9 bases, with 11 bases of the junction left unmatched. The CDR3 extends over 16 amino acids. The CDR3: CASSPHGLAGGLSQYF. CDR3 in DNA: TGTGCCAGCAGCCCACATGGACTAGCGGGGGGCTTGTCCCAGTACTTC.

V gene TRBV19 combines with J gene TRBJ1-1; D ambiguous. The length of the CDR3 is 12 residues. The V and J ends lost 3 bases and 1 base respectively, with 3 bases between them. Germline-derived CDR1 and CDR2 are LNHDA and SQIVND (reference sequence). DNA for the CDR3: TGTGCCAGTAGTATTGGGAACACTGAAGCTTTCTTT. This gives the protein CASSIGNTEAFF.

CDR3 DNA: TGTGCCAGCACCCCAGAGGGACAGGGGGCCTACGAGCAGTACTTC. Protein: CASTPEGQGAYEQYF. The chain carries TRBV28 and TRBJ2-7; 11 nucleotides agree with TRBD1. Looked up from germline, CDR1 is MDHEN and CDR2 is SYDVKM. CDR3 size: 15 residues. With V trimmed by 7 bases and J by 2 bases, 7 bases remained unmatched.

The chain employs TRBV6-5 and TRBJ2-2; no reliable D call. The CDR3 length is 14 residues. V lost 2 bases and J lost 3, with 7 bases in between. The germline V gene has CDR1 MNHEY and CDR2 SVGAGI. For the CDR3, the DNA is TGTGCCAGCAGTTACGAACCTTACACCGGGGAGCTGTTTTTT. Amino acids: CASSYEPYTGELFF.

CDR3 in amino acids: CASSEVNGNRGSYEQYF. The CDR3 coding sequence is TGTGCCAGCAGTGAAGTAAATGGGAACAGGGGTTCTTACGAGCAGTACTTC. The gene calls are TRBV6-1 and TRBJ2-7; 7 bases are a match to TRBD1. V was pared by 1 base and J by 4 bases, with 13 bases of the junction left unmatched. Germline CDR1 MNHNS, CDR2 SASEGT. The CDR3 runs to 17 residues.

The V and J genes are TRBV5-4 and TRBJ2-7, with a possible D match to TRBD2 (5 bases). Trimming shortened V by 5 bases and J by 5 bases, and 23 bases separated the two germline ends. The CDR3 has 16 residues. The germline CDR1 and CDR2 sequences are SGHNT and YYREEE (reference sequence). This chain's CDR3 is CASSYKSGIPEHEQYF. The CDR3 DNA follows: TGTGCCAGCAGTTACAAATCCGGGATCCCGGAGCACGAGCAGTACTTC.

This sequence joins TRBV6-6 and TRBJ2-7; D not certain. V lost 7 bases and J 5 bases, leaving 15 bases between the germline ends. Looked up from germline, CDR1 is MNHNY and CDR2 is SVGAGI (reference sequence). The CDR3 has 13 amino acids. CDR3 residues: CASNPEGFNEQYF. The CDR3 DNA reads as TGTGCCAGCAATCCGGAAGGATTTAACGAGCAGTACTTC.

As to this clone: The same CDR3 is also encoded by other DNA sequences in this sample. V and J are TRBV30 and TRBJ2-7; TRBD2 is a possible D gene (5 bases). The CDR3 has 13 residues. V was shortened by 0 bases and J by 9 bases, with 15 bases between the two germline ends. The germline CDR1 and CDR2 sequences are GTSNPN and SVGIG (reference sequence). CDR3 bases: TGTGCCTGGAGTGTACATGGTGCGGGTCGGCAGTACTTC. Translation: CAWSVHGAGRQYF.

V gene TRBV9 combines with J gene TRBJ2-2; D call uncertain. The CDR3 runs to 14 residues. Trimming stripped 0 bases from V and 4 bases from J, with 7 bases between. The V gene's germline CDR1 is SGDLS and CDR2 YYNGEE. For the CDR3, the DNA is TGTGCCAGCAGCGTAGTTGAGACCACCGGGGAGCTGTTTTTT. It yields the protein CASSVVETTGELFF.

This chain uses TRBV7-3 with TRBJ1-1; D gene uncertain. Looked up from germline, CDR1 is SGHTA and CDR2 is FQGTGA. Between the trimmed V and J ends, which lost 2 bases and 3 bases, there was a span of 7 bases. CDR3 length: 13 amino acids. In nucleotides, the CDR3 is TGTGCCAGCAGCTTAGGTACGGACACTGAAGCTTTCTTT. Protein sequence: CASSLGTDTEAFF.

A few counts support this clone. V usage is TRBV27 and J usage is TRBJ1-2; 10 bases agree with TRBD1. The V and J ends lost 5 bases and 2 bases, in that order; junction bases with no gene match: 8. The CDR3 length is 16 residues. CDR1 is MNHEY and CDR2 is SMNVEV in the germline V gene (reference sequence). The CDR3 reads CASSLAPGQGNYGYTF. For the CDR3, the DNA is TGTGCCAGCAGTCTAGCCCCGGGACAGGGGAACTATGGCTACACCTTC.

CDR3 loop: CASSYPGRSDTQYF. CDR3 nucleotide sequence: TGTGCCAGCAGTTACCCAGGGAGGTCAGATACGCAGTATTTT. The J gene is TRBJ2-3, the V gene TRBV6-5, with D possibly matching TRBD2 (6 bases). The CDR3 is 14 amino acids. The germline V and J ends were trimmed by 2 bases and 4 bases, with 10 bases remaining between them. Germline CDR1 and CDR2: MNHEY and SVGAGI.

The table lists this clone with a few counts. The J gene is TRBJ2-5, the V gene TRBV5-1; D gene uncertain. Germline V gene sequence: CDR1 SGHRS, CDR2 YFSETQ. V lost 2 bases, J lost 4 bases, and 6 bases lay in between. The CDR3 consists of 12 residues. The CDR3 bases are TGCGCCAGCAGCTTAGGGCTAGAGACCCAGTACTTC. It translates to CASSLGLETQYF.

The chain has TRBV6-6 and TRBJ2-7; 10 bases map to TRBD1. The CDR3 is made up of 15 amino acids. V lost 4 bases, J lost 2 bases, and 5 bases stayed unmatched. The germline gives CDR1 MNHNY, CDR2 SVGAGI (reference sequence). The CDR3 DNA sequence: TGTGCCAGCAGTTTGGCCGGGACAGGGGCCTACGAGCAGTACTTC. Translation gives CASSLAGTGAYEQYF.

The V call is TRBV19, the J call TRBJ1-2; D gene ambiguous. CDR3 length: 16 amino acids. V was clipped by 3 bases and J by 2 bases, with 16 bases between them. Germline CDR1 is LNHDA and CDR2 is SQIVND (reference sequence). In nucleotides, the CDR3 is TGTGCCAGTAGTATTTATACAAGGACTCGGAACTATGGCTACACCTTC. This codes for CASSIYTRTRNYGYTF.

The CDR3 here is CASSYRGRDTDTQYF. CDR3 DNA: TGTGCCAGCAGCTACAGGGGTAGGGACACAGATACGCAGTATTTT. The V and J genes are TRBV6-1 and TRBJ2-3; 7 positions agree with TRBD1. The length of the CDR3 is 15 residues. Germline loops: CDR1 MNHNS, CDR2 SASEGT. J was trimmed by 2 bases and V by 6 bases; bases with no gene match: 8.